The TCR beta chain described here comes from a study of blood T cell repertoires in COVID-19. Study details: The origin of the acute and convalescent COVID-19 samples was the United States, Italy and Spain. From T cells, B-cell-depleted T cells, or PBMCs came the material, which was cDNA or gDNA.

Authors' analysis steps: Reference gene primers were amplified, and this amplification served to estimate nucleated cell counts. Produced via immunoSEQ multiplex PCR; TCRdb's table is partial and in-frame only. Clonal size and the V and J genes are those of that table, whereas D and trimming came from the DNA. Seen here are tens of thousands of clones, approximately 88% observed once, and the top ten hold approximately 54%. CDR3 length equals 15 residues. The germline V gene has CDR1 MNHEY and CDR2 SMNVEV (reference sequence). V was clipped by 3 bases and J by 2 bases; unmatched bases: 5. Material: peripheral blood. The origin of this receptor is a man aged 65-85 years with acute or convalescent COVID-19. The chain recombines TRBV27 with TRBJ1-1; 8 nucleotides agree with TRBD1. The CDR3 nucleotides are TGTGCCAGCAGTTTCCGGACAGGGCTAAACACTGAAGCTTTCTTT. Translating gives CASSFRTGLNTEAFF.